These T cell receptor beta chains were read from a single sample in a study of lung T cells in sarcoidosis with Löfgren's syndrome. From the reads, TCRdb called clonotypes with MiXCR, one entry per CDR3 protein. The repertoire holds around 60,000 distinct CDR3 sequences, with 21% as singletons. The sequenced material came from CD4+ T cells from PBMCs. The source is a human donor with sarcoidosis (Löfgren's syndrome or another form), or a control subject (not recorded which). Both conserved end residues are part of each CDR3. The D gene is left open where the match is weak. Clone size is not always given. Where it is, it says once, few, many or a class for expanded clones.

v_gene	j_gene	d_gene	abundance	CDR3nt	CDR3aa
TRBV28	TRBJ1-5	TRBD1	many	TGTGCCACTCTCCGGGACAGGGTTCCTCAGCCCCAGCATTTT	CATLRDRVPQPQHF
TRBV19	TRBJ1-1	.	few	TGTGCCAGTAGTATTCAGGCAGGGATGGGCACTGAAGCTTTCTTT	CASSIQAGMGTEAFF
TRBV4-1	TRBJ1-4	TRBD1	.	TGCGCCAGCACCCGGTGGAGGGGGCAGGATGAAAAACTGTTTTTT	CASTRWRGQDEKLFF
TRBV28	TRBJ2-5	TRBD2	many	TGTGCCAGCAGTTTCCAACCGGGGGGAGGAGGAGAGACCCAGTACTTC	CASSFQPGGGGETQYF
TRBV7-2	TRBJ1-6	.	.	TGTGCCAGCAGCTCCCTTTGGGTTAATTCACCCCTCCACTTT	CASSSLWVNSPLHF
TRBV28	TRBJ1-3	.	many	TGTGCCAGCAATTTACAGGGTTCTGGAAACACCATATATTTT	CASNLQGSGNTIYF
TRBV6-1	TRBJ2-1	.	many	TGTGCCAGCGCGAAAGGGCTAGCGAGCCTCTACAATGAGCAGTTCTTC	CASAKGLASLYNEQFF
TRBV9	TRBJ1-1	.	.	TGTGCCAGCAGCGTAGTTTACGCCCTGGACACTGAAGCTTTCTTT	CASSVVYALDTEAFF
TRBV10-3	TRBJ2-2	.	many	TGTGCCATCTCCAGGGCGGCCGGGGAGCTGTTTTTT	CAISRAAGELFF
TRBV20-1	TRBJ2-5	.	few	TGCAGTGCTAGACTAGTATACCAAGAGACCCAGTACTTC	CSARLVYQETQYF
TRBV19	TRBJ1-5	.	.	TGTGCCAGTGGTCCTAGGACAGTTGGGTTAAATCAGCCCCAGCATTTT	CASGPRTVGLNQPQHF
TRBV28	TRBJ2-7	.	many	TGTGCCAGCAGTTCCCGGACAGTTCCCCACTACGAGCAGTACTTC	CASSSRTVPHYEQYF
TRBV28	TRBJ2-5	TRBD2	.	TGTGCCAGCAGTCCTTGGACTGGGGGAGGGGAGACCCAGTACTTC	CASSPWTGGGETQYF
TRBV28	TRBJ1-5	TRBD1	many	TGTGCCAGCAGTGGAAAGGGGACAGCCTACAATCAGCCCCAGCATTTT	CASSGKGTAYNQPQHF
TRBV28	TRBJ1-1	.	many	TGTGCCAGCAGTTTAATCGGGGGTGAATTAGTAGCTGAAGCTTTCTTT	CASSLIGGELVAEAFF
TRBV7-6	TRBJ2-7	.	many	TGTGCCAGCAGCTTAATATTAGGTAACTACGAGCAGTACTTC	CASSLILGNYEQYF
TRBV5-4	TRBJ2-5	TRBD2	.	TGTGCCAGCAGCTTTGGGACTAGAAATGGAGAGACCCAGTACTTC	CASSFGTRNGETQYF
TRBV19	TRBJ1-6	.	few	TGTGCCAGTAGTATAGTGTACGGTAATTCACCCCTCCACTTT	CASSIVYGNSPLHF
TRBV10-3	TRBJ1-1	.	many	TGTGCCATCAGTGCAATACCGAACACTGAAGCTTTCTTT	CAISAIPNTEAFF
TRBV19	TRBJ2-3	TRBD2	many	TGTGCCAGCAGACTAGCGGGAAGCACAGATACGCAGTATTTT	CASRLAGSTDTQYF
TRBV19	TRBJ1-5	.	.	TGTGCCAGTAGTAAGTCTGTCAATCAGCCCCAGCATTTT	CASSKSVNQPQHF
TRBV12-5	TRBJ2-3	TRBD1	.	TGTGCTAGTGGTACGGACAGGGGAATCACAGATACGCAGTATTTT	CASGTDRGITDTQYF
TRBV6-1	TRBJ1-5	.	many	TGTGCCAGCAGTGAGCGGGGGCAGAACAATCAGCCCCAGCATTTT	CASSERGQNNQPQHF
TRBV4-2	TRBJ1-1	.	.	TGTGCCAGCAGCCAGAGGGGCTCAGCGGACACTGAAGCTTTCTTT	CASSQRGSADTEAFF
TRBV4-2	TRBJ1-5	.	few	TGTGCCAGCAGCCAAGGAAGGGGTCAGCCCCAGCATTTT	CASSQGRGQPQHF
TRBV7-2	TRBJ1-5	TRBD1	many	TGTGCCAGCAGCTTAGAGACAGGGATAAGGAATCAGCCCCAGCATTTT	CASSLETGIRNQPQHF
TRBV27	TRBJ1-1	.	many	TGTGCCAGCAGTTCATACATACCGCCTGAAGCTTTCTTT	CASSSYIPPEAFF
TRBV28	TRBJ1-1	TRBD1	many	TGTGCCAGCAGTCCGGAGGGACAGCAACCCATGAACACTGAAGCTTTCTTT	CASSPEGQQPMNTEAFF
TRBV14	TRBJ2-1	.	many	TGTGCCAGCAGCCAAGGTCGTGGCGGCTCGAGATTTGAGCAGTTCTTC	CASSQGRGGSRFEQFF
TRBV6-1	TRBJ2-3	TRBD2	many	TGTGCCAGCAGCCCCGGGACTAGCGGGGTGTCGTATTTT	CASSPGTSGVSYF
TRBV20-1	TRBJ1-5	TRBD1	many	TGCAGTGCTGTGGACAGGGCGGGCAATCAGCCCCAGCATTTT	CSAVDRAGNQPQHF
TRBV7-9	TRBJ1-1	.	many	TGTGCCAGCAGGAATGTAGAACCTAGCACTGAAGCTTTCTTT	CASRNVEPSTEAFF
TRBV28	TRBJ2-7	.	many	TGTGCCAGCAGTTTATTTGCCAGCGGCTACGAGCAGTACTTC	CASSLFASGYEQYF
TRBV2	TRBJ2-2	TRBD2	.	TGTGCCAGCAGTCCCACTATCGGGAGGAGCGGGGAGCTGTTTTTT	CASSPTIGRSGELFF
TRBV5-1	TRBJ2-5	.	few	TGCGCCAGCAGCTTGGGAGGGGGGAACGTGAAAGAGACCCAGTACTTC	CASSLGGGNVKETQYF
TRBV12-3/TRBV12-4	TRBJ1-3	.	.	TGTGCCAGCAGTTTAAATATAGGGGGCTCTGGAAACACCATATATTTT	CASSLNIGGSGNTIYF
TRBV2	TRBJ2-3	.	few	TGTGCCAGCACCTATCTGGCTAGCGCGGATACGCAGTATTTT	CASTYLASADTQYF